Presented here are 12 T cell receptor beta chains from one specimen sequenced in a study of Ad26.COV2.S vaccination and SARS-CoV-2 variants. Measured with immunoSEQ multiplex PCR; TCRdb has only the in-frame clones, and not every one. The sample shows about 330,000 clones, roughly 90% of them seen only once. The treatment here: around 19 received Ad26.COV2.S at low or high dose, single or two shots; 5 received placebo; per-sample allocation not given. Day 63 after the first vaccine or placebo injection was the time point for sampling. Source: peripheral blood, taken in a trial of Ad26.COV2.S vaccine versus placebo. Receptors originate from a person aged 18 to 65 who received the Ad26.COV2.S COVID-19 vaccine or a placebo.

The rearrangement links TRBV15 to TRBJ2-1; 10 bases match TRBD2. Germline lookup yields CDR1 LNHNV and CDR2 YYDKDF (reference sequence). The CDR3 is made up of 17 amino acids. The V gene end was trimmed by 0 bases and the J gene end by 2 bases; junction bases not matched to a gene: 4. CDR3 loop: CATSREGSGGAYNEQFF. DNA of the CDR3: TGTGCCACCAGCAGAGAGGGAAGCGGGGGGGCCTACAATGAGCAGTTCTTC.

The V and J genes are TRBV6-2 or TRBV6-3 and TRBJ2-7, with 9 bases aligning to TRBD2. Looked up from germline, CDR1 is MNHEY and CDR2 is SVGEGT. There are 15 residues in the CDR3. V dropped 6 bases and J dropped 3; count of bases not matched to a gene: 9. In nucleotides, the CDR3 is TGTGCCAGCAGCTTAGGGACTAGCCGACTCTACGAGCAGTACGTC. It is translated as CASSLGTSRLYEQYV.

This rearrangement joins TRBV11-2 to TRBJ2-3; D is perhaps TRBD1 or TRBD2 (6 bases each). The CDR3 runs 18 residues. Germline values: CDR1 SGHAT, CDR2 FQNNGV. The ends were cut back, 1 base at V and 1 base at J, with 18 bases in the middle. CDR3 DNA: TGTGCCAGCAGCTTAGTAGCGTGGAGGGACATCGGCACAGATACGCAGTATTTT. The encoded protein is CASSLVAWRDIGTDTQYF.

V is TRBV4-1 and J is TRBJ2-7; D remains ambiguous. The CDR3 is 14 amino acids. Germline lookup yields CDR1 MGHRA and CDR2 YSYEKL. Trimming pared 1 base from V and 1 base from J, leaving 8 bases between. For the CDR3, the DNA is TGCGCCAGCAGCCAAGTCTCCTTGTCCTACGAGCAGTACTTC. This gives the protein CASSQVSLSYEQYF.

The chain joins TRBV7-3 to TRBJ1-1; D is unresolved. Germline V gene sequence: CDR1 SGHTA, CDR2 FQGTGA. The V gene lost 5 bases and the J gene lost 0 bases, with 7 bases spanning the gap. The CDR3 is 13 residues long. CDR3 nucleotides: TGTGCCAGCAGCCAAAATATGAACACTGAAGCTTTCTTT. Amino acid sequence: CASSQNMNTEAFF.

The chain has TRBV7-6 and TRBJ2-5; D tentatively reads TRBD1 or TRBD2 (6 bases each). There are 14 residues in the CDR3. CDR1 and CDR2 (germline): SGHVS, FNYEAQ. With 4 bases removed from V and 7 bases from J, the gap between germline ends came to 16 bases. Here the CDR3 reads CASSSSIRGPTQYF. The CDR3 region has the DNA TGTGCCAGCAGCTCGTCGATACGGGGGCCGACCCAGTACTTC.

The CDR3 region has the DNA TGTGCCAGCAGCCCAGCCCCGGCCCGCACTGAAGCTTTCTTT. This codes for CASSPAPARTEAFF. The V call is TRBV7-2, the J call TRBJ1-1; D remains unclear. The length of the CDR3 is 14 residues. Germline CDR1 and CDR2: SGHTA and FQGNSA. Trimming shortened V by 5 bases and J by 4 bases, and 14 bases separated the two germline ends.

The chain links TRBV2 to TRBJ1-6; tentative D call: TRBD1 (5 bases). The germline V gene encodes CDR1 SNHLY and CDR2 FYNNEI. The germline V and J ends were trimmed by 6 bases and 5 bases, with 20 bases remaining between them. The CDR3 extends over 17 amino acids. The CDR3 region is CASRGRTSQTNNSPLHF. As DNA, the CDR3 is TGTGCCAGCAGAGGTAGGACAAGCCAGACGAATAATTCACCCCTCCACTTT.

CDR3: CASSEAAGGVEAFF. CDR3 DNA: TGTGCCAGCAGTGAAGCGGCAGGGGGCGTTGAAGCTTTCTTT. V is TRBV6-1 and J is TRBJ1-1, with 8 bases matching TRBD1. J gave up 7 bases and V 0 bases, and 4 bases lay outside the gene matches. Germline CDR1 and CDR2: MNHNS and SASEGT. The CDR3 covers 14 residues.

This clone was seen a single time. This chain uses TRBV6-1 with TRBJ1-1; the match to TRBD1 covers 11 bases. The V gene end was trimmed by 3 bases and the J gene end by 0 bases; junction bases not matched to a gene: 12. The CDR3 loop spans 19 amino acids. CDR1 is MNHNS, CDR2 SASEGT, per germline. As DNA, the CDR3 is TGTGCCAGCAGTGACTATGGGACAGGGGGAGACCCCTTGAACACTGAAGCTTTCTTT. This encodes CASSDYGTGGDPLNTEAFF.

This chain joins TRBV4-3 and TRBJ1-2; no firm D call. Trimming took off 1 base at V and 6 bases at J, with 21 bases between the two ends. Germline V CDR1 and CDR2: LGHNA, YSLEER. The CDR3 has 17 residues. CDR3 DNA sequence: TGCGCCAGCAGCCAAGGGGTACAGCTCGGAGGTGGGGATGGCTACACCTTC. This gives the protein CASSQGVQLGGGDGYTF.

The V and J genes are TRBV5-4 and TRBJ1-2; D gene unclear. The CDR3 extends over 13 amino acids. In germline, CDR1 is SGHNT, CDR2 YYREEE (reference sequence). The V end was cut by 1 base, the J end by 4 bases, with 8 bases between. The CDR3 coding sequence is TGTGCCAGCAGCTTGTTTAGTTCCTATGGCTACACCTTC. It is translated as CASSLFSSYGYTF.